The next 12 T cell receptor beta chains were all read from a single sample in a study of T cell clonality in common variable immunodeficiency. Here immunoSEQ multiplex PCR was the method, and the copy in TCRdb shows in-frame clones only, minus some. Altogether about 52,000 clones were found in the sample, and no singletons occur. Sequenced sample: peripheral blood mononuclear cells. All receptors come from a person aged 18-70 years in good health.

Remarks on this clone: The read halts 3 residues ahead of the CDR3 end, with the missing end drawn from the germline J gene. J is TRBJ1-1 and V is TRBV30; 12 nucleotides agree with TRBD1. CDR3 length: 18 amino acids. J gave up 3 bases and V 2 bases, and 13 bases lay outside the gene matches. Germline lookup yields CDR1 GTSNPN and CDR2 SVGIG (reference sequence). The CDR3: CAWSPRVGTGGADTEAFF. The covered CDR3 bases are TGTGCCTGGAGTCCCCGGGTGGGGACAGGGGGCGCGGACACTGAA.

This clone was counted ten times or more. The sequence runs out 3 residues before the end of the CDR3; the remainder is reconstructed from the germline J gene. The gene calls are TRBV7-6 and TRBJ2-2; D possibly corresponds to TRBD1 (6 bases). V lost 0 bases and J lost 5, with 7 bases in between. CDR1 and CDR2 from the germline V gene are SGHVS and FNYEAQ. CDR3 length: 14 amino acids. This CDR3 is CASSLATGTGELFF. The sequenced CDR3 bases are TGTGCCAGCAGCTTAGCCACAGGGACCGGGGAG.

This clone has only a few counts. The read terminates 3 residues before the CDR3 end, so the remaining end is supplied by the germline J gene. The chain uses TRBV19 and TRBJ2-7, with 14 bases fitting TRBD2. The length of the CDR3 is 17 residues. Unmatched junction bases numbered 14, after V lost 9 bases and J lost 4 bases. Germline CDR1 and CDR2: LNHDA and SQIVND (reference sequence). The DNA read from the CDR3 is TGTGCCAGCACACCAACCGCCGGGACTAGCGGGAGATACGAG. This gives the protein CASTPTAGTSGRYE. The complete CDR3 reads CASTPTAGTSGRYEQYF.

This clone has at least ten counts. The sequence runs out 3 residues before the end of the CDR3; the remainder is reconstructed from the germline J gene. This chain uses TRBV19 with TRBJ1-2, with D maybe TRBD1 (6 bases). The V gene's germline CDR1 is LNHDA and CDR2 SQIVND (reference sequence). The V end lost 11 bases, the J end lost 4 bases, and 11 bases lay between the germline ends. This CDR3 contains 11 residues. The covered CDR3 bases are TGTGCCGGGGGGGCACCCTATGGC. Its protein is CAGGAPYG. The full CDR3 protein reads CAGGAPYGYTF.

This clone has more than one count but fewer than ten. The read terminates 3 residues ahead of where the CDR3 ends, so the germline J gene completes it. The rearrangement links TRBV30 to TRBJ1-6; no clear D. Trimming pared 5 bases from V and 3 bases from J, leaving 14 bases between. CDR1 is GTSNPN and CDR2 is SVGIG in the germline V gene (reference sequence). The CDR3 is 15 amino acids. The CDR3 is CAWSSSGIYNSPLHF. The sequenced part of the CDR3 DNA is TGTGCCTGGTCTAGCTCCGGGATCTATAATTCACCC.

This clone was recorded many times. The CDR3 end lies 3 residues beyond the end of the read and is filled in from the germline J gene. The genes are TRBV5-1 and TRBJ1-4; possibly TRBD1 for D (5 bases). Per the germline V gene, CDR1 is SGHRS and CDR2 is YFSETQ. V lost 8 bases to trimming and J lost 5 bases, with 19 bases between them. The CDR3 contains 15 residues. The DNA read from the CDR3 is TGCGCCAGTAATCTACTCGGGGGGGAAAATGAAAAA. Protein product: CASNLLGGENEK. The entire CDR3 protein is CASNLLGGENEKLFF.

This clone was seen repeatedly, ten times or more. The read is 3 residues too short to cover the CDR3 end, so that end is filled in from the germline J gene. The chain combines TRBV5-1 with TRBJ2-4; 8 positions match TRBD1. The CDR3 length is 16 residues. The V segment lost 2 bases and the J segment 0 bases; nucleotides outside the gene matches: 4. The germline V gene encodes CDR1 SGHRS and CDR2 YFSETQ. CDR3 sequence: CASSLRQGLAKNIQYF. The CDR3 bases that were read are TGCGCCAGCAGCTTAAGACAGGGGTTAGCCAAAAACATT.

This clone was counted a few times. CDR3 DNA, as far as it was read: TGTGCCAGCAGTTGGATTGTGGCAGGAAAACAGCCG. Its translation is CASSWIVAGKQP. The complete CDR3 reads CASSWIVAGKQPQYF. The rearrangement joins TRBV6-2 or TRBV6-3 to TRBJ2-3; D not certain. The CDR3 is cut off 3 residues early in the read; its end comes from the germline J gene. The CDR3 has 15 amino acids. Germline lookup yields CDR1 MNHEY and CDR2 SVGEGT.

This clone was seen ten or more times. The missing CDR3 end, 3 residues past where the read stops, is filled in from the germline J gene. The chain uses TRBV20-1 and TRBJ2-5; TRBD2 aligns across 16 bases. The CDR3 spans 19 residues. Germline assignment: CDR1 DFQATT and CDR2 SNEGSKA (reference sequence). The V gene end was trimmed by 0 bases and the J gene end by 5 bases; junction bases not matched to a gene: 12. CDR3 residues: CSARDYSGLAGGPVETQYF. The covered CDR3 bases are TGCAGTGCTAGAGATTACTCGGGACTAGCGGGGGGGCCGGTCGAGACC.

This clone was counted at least ten times. The read terminates 3 residues ahead of where the CDR3 ends, so the germline J gene completes it. V gene TRBV5-1 combines with J gene TRBJ2-5, with 10 bases that match TRBD1. This CDR3 has 15 residues. V was clipped by 6 bases and J by 2 bases; unmatched bases: 7. The germline CDR1 and CDR2 sequences are SGHRS and YFSETQ. The CDR3 DNA, read in part, is TGCGCCAGCACCTGGGACAGGGGAGGTCAAGAGACC. Translated: CASTWDRGGQET. The whole CDR3 protein is CASTWDRGGQETQYF.

Many counts were recorded for this clone. The sequenced fragment ends 3 residues before the CDR3 boundary, so the rest is inferred from the germline J gene. The chain links TRBV20-1 to TRBJ2-3; possible D gene TRBD2, 5 bases. The CDR3 is made up of 13 amino acids. The V and J ends lost 7 bases and 0 bases respectively, with 11 bases between them. Germline V gene lookup returns CDR1 DFQATT and CDR2 SNEGSKA (reference sequence). The part of the CDR3 DNA that was read is TGCAGTGTGGCGGGCCTAAGCACAGATACG. Translation: CSVAGLSTDT. In full, the CDR3 reads CSVAGLSTDTQYF.

Ten or more counts support this clone. The read halts 3 residues ahead of the CDR3 end, with the missing end drawn from the germline J gene. V is TRBV2 and J is TRBJ2-6, with a tentative D call TRBD2 (6 bases). The CDR3 extends over 15 amino acids. Trimming left V 8 bases short and J 1 base short, with 12 bases between. Germline lookup yields CDR1 SNHLY and CDR2 FYNNEI. The CDR3 here is CASLPGESGANVLTF. Incomplete CDR3 DNA: TGTGCCAGCTTACCGGGGGAATCTGGGGCCAACGTC.